Detailed here is one T cell receptor (beta chain). Its target is unknown. The data belong to a study of cytomegalovirus exposure and HLA in healthy donors. Overall study findings and caveats: Donors were assumed by presence/absence analyses to have roughly uniform sequencing depth.

This CDR3 contains 12 residues. CDR1 SGHTA and CDR2 FQGTGA come from the germline V gene. V was trimmed by 3 bases and J by 7 bases, leaving 7 bases between them. The study ran its PCR with 60 Vbeta and 13 Jbeta primers. In the original processing: Approximately 83 million unique TCR beta chains, roughly 11 million shared, were counted in a later analysis. Libraries were prepared by immunoSEQ multiplex PCR; TCRdb keeps only in-frame clonotypes and omits some of them. V, J and clone size reflect that table, while D and trimming were determined from the DNA. The table shows tens of thousands of clones, with just over 65% occurring only once.

The sample comprised PBMCs. The origin of this receptor is a man younger than 40 in good health and CMV-seronegative. The chain carries TRBV7-3 and TRBJ2-1, with D tentatively TRBD2 (6 bases). This chain's CDR3 is CASSFSGNEQFF. The CDR3 region has the DNA TGTGCCAGCAGCTTTAGCGGAAATGAGCAGTTCTTC.